The clone carrying this T cell receptor (beta chain) showed up just a few times. Antigen unknown. One junction end disagrees with the germline gene, perhaps due to a read error. Germline values: CDR1 MGHDK, CDR2 SYGVNS. This CDR3 comprises 12 residues. These data belong to a study of T-cell reconstitution after alpha-beta-depleted transplantation in children. Study outcomes and limitations: Surviving recipient T cells and thymic progenitors produced the high day-60 TCRbeta diversity seen in some patients. Newly made T cells mostly supplied T-cell counts and diversity one year after transplant. It was reported that alpha-beta T cells came from several hundred expanded graft clones (about two months after transplant).

This sample's TCRbeta library carried unique molecular identifier barcodes. TCRdb re-derived calls from the PCR reads in MiXCR, one entry per CDR3 protein. The table shows around 600,000 distinct CDR3 sequences, with around 23% occurring only once. The chain links TRBV25-1 to TRBJ2-7; tentative D call: TRBD1 (6 bases). The source is a boy under two years old who had a stem cell transplant for acute myeloid leukemia, so the T cells may come from the graft donor. The sample was PBMCs, mostly from graft donor cells, taken 360 days after TCRalphabeta/CD19-depleted stem cell transplant. Here the CDR3 reads CASSEGGRAYDF. CDR3 nucleotides: TGTGCCAGCAGTGAAGGGGGCAGGGCCTATGACTTC.